The clone carrying this T cell receptor beta chain has a count of ten or more. The antigen remains undetermined. This sample was taken from a study of T cells in Graves' hyperthyroidism and ophthalmopathy. Whole-study results and caveats: Peripheral blood also featured most of the thyroid clonotypes expanded above 0.001.

Exclusions: uncontrolled infection, other autoimmune disease, pregnancy, lactation. The ends lost 5 bases at V and 0 bases at J; junction bases unmatched: 8. The CDR3 is 16 residues long. The V gene's germline CDR1 is MNHEY and CDR2 SMNVEV (reference sequence). The CDR3 regions of TCR beta were amplified from RNA transcripts. Initially, a first-round RT-PCR of the TCR CDR3 employed the HTBI primer set. TCRdb fed the multiplex PCR reads into MiXCR, producing one record per CDR3 protein. The sample consists of hundreds of thousands of distinct CDR3 sequences, about 16% of them appearing once. J is TRBJ2-3 and V is TRBV27; 7 bases line up with TRBD1. Sample: blood. This receptor was obtained from a woman in her 30s with Graves' hyperthyroidism. The DNA for the CDR3 is TGTGCCAGCAGTCCTTGGACAGGAGCAAGCACAGATACGCAGTATTTT. Amino acids: CASSPWTGASTDTQYF.